This TCR beta chain was observed in a study of cytomegalovirus exposure and HLA in healthy donors. Overall study context: One earlier analysis, a look at 180 million or so T cells, found some 100 million unique TCR beta sequences.

The PCR made use of 60 Vbeta and 13 Jbeta primers. The repertoire was sequenced with immunoSEQ multiplex PCR; TCRdb's copy has only in-frame clones and lacks some. The sample lists about 90,000 clones, under 80% seen once, with over 2% in the top ten. This CDR3 region has 16 residues. The germline gives CDR1 SEHNR, CDR2 FQNEAQ (reference sequence). V shed 5 bases and J 3 bases; nucleotides not matched to a gene: 5. The V and J genes are TRBV7-9 and TRBJ1-6, with TRBD1 matching over 9 bases. The source is a boy younger than 18 in good health and CMV-seronegative. Sequencing was performed on PBMCs. This chain's CDR3 is CASSVGQGFYNSPLHF. In DNA form, the CDR3 reads TGTGCCAGCAGCGTGGGACAGGGATTCTATAATTCACCCCTCCACTTT. Looking up the rest from reference TRBV7-9 and TRBJ1-6 gives the full variable domain: DTGVSQNPRHKITKRGQNVTFRCDPISEHNRLYWYRQTLGQGPEFLTYFQNEAQLEKSRLLSDRFSAERPKGSFSTLEIQRTEQGDSAMYLCASSVGQGFYNSPLHFGNGTRLTVT.